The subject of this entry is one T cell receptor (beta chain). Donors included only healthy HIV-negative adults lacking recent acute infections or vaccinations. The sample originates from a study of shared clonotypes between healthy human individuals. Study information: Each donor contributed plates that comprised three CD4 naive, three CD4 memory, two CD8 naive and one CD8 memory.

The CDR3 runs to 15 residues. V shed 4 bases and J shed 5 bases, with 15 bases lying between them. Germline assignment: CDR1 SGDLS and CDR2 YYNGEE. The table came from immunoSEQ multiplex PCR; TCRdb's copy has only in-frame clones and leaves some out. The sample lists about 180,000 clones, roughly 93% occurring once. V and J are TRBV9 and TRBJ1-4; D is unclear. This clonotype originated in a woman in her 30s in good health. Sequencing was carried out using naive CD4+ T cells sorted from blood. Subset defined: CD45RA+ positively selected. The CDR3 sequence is CASSKSESTNEKLFF. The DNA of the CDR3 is TGTGCCAGCAGCAAGAGCGAGAGTACAAATGAAAAACTGTTTTTT.